This passage covers 5 T cell receptor beta chains from one sample sequenced in a study of CXCR3-negative and CXCR3-positive naive CD8 T cells. Study conclusions and caveats: CXCR3-positive naive cells carried more hydrophobic TRB CDR3s than CXCR3-negative ones.

Via 5' RACE with UMI labels, TRB cDNA libraries were prepared. No DNA is given; TCRdb re-called the 5' RACE reads and lists each CDR3 protein once. The sample features about 150,000 distinct CDR3 sequences, with approximately 0.4% in its top ten. Their antigen targets remain unknown. The sample taken for sequencing was naive CXCR3+ CD8+ T cells from blood. The subset denotes: CD45RO-CCR7+CD27+CD95- naive CD8+ T cells expressing CXCR3 (TNR3+). The receptors derive from a human donor in good health. Some clones in this sample may be carry-over from other donors' samples.

J is TRBJ2-7 and V is TRBV9. The CDR3 totals 14 residues. The germline V gene encodes CDR1 SGDLS and CDR2 YYNGEE. The CDR3 protein is CASSAFDGYYEQYF.

The V gene is TRBV28, the J gene TRBJ2-5; without DNA, the TCRdb call of TRBD2 cannot be checked. This CDR3 has 17 residues. Looked up from germline, CDR1 is MDHEN and CDR2 is SYDVKM. The CDR3 protein is CASTPTGASGFQATQYF. Based on the CDR3 plus reference TRBV28 and TRBJ2-5, the full variable domain is DVKVTQSSRYLVKRTGEKVFLECVQDMDHENMFWYRQDPGLGLRLIYFSYDVKMKEKGDIPEGYSVSREKKERFSLILESASTNQTSMYLCASTPTGASGFQATQYFGPGTRLLVL.

This chain uses TRBV13 with TRBJ2-1. This CDR3 region has 14 residues. The germline gives CDR1 PRHDT, CDR2 FYEKMQ (reference sequence). This chain's CDR3 is CASSLGLEDNEQFF.

The chain uses TRBV7-6 and TRBJ2-2. Germline CDR1 and CDR2: SGHVS and FNYEAQ. This CDR3 has 17 residues. The CDR3 reads CASSLDQETLSAGELFF.

V is TRBV14 and J is TRBJ2-1; there is no DNA to check the TCRdb D call of TRBD1. Germline V gene lookup returns CDR1 SGHDN and CDR2 FVKESK. The CDR3 spans 15 residues. CDR3 amino acids: CASSQGAGSYNEQFF.